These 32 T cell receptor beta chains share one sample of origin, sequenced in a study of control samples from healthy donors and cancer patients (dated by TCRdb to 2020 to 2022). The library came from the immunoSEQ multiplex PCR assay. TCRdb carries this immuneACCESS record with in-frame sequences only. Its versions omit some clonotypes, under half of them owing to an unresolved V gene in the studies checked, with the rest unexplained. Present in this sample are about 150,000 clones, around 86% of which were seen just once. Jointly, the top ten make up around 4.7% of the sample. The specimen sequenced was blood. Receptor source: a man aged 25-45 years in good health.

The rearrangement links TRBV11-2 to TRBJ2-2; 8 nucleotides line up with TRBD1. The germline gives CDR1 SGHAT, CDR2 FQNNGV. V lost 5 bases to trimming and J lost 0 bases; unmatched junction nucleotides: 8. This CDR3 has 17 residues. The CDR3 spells CASSAGQGRANTGELFF. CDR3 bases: TGTGCCAGCAGCGCCGGACAGGGACGCGCGAACACCGGGGAGCTGTTTTTT.

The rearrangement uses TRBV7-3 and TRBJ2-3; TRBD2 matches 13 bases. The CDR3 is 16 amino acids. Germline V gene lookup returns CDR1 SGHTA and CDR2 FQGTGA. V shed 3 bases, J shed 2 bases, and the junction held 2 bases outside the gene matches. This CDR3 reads CASSFGLAGATDTQYF. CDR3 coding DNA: TGTGCCAGCAGCTTCGGACTAGCGGGAGCCACAGATACGCAGTATTTT.

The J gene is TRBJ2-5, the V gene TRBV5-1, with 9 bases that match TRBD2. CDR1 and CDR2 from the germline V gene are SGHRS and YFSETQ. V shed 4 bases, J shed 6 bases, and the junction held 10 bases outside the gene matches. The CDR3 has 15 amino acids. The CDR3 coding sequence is TGCGCCAGCAGCCGTGGGACTAGCAGTGAACAGACCCAGTACTTC. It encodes CASSRGTSSEQTQYF.

The CDR3 is CASSVEDGYTF. CDR3 DNA: TGTGCCAGCAGCGTAGAGGATGGCTACACCTTC. The chain combines TRBV9 with TRBJ1-2; no clear D. The ends were cut back, 0 bases at V and 6 bases at J, with 3 bases in the middle. Germline V gives CDR1 SGDLS, CDR2 YYNGEE. This CDR3 has 11 amino acids.

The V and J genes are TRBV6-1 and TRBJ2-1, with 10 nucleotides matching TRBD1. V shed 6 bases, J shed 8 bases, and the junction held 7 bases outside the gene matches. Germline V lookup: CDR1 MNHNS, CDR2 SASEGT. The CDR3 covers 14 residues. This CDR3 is CASRPSDRGDEQFF. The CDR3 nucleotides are TGTGCCAGCAGACCCTCGGACAGGGGGGATGAGCAGTTCTTC.

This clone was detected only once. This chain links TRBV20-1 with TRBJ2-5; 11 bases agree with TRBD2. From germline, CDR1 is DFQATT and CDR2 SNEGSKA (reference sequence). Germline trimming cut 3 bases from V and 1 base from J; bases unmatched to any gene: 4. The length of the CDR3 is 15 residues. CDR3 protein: CSASPSGGTQETQYF. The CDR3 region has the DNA TGCAGTGCTAGTCCTAGCGGGGGGACCCAAGAGACCCAGTACTTC.

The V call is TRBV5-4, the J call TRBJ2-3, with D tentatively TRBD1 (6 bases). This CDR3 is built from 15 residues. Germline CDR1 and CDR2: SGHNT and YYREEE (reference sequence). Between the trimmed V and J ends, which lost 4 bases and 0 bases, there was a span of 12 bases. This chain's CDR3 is CASSQDSPSTDTQYF. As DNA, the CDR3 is TGTGCCAGCAGCCAGGACAGTCCTAGCACAGATACGCAGTATTTT.

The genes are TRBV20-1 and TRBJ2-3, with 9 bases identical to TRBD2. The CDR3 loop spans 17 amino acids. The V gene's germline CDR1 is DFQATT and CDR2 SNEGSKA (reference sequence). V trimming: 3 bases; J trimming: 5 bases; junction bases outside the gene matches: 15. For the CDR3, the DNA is TGCAGTGCTAGTGGGTTGTCACTAGCGGGTTGGGTAGATACGCAGTATTTT. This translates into CSASGLSLAGWVDTQYF.

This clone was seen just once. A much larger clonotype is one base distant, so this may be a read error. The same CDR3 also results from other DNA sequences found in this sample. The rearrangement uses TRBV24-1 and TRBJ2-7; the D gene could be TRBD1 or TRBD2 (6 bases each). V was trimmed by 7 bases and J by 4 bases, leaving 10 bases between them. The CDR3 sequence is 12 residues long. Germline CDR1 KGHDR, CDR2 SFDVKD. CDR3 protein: CATSEGGYEQYF. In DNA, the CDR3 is TGTGCCACCAGCGAGGGGGGATACGAGCAGTACTTC.

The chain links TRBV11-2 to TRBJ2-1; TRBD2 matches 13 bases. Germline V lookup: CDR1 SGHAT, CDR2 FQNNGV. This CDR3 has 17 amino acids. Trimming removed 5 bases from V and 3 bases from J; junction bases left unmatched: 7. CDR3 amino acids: CASSERLAGGLYNEQFF. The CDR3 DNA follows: TGTGCCAGCAGCGAGCGACTAGCGGGGGGTCTCTACAATGAGCAGTTCTTC.

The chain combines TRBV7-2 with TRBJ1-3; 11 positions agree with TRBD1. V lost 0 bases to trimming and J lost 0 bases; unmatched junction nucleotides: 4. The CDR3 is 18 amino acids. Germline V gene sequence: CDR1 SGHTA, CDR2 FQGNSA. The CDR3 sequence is CASSLAVGQGASGNTIYF. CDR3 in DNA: TGTGCCAGCAGCTTAGCGGTTGGACAGGGGGCCTCTGGAAACACCATATATTTT.

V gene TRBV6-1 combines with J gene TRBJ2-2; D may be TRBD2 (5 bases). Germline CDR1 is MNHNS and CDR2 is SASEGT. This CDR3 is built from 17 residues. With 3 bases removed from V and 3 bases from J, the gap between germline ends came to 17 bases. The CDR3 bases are TGTGCCAGCAGTGACGGCTCCTTGAGGGCGTACACCGGGGAGCTGTTTTTT. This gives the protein CASSDGSLRAYTGELFF.

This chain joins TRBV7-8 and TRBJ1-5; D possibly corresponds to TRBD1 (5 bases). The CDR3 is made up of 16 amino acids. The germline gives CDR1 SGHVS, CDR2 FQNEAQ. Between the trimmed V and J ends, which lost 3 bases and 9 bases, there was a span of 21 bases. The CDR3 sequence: CASSFPPGILVWPQHF. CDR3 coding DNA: TGTGCCAGCAGCTTCCCCCCAGGGATACTTGTGTGGCCCCAGCATTTT.

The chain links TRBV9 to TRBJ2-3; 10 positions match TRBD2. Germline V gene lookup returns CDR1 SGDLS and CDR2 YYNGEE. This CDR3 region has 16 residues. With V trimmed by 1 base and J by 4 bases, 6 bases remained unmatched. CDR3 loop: CASSVSGGALADTQYF. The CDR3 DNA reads TGTGCCAGCAGCGTAAGCGGGGGGGCGTTAGCAGATACGCAGTATTTT.

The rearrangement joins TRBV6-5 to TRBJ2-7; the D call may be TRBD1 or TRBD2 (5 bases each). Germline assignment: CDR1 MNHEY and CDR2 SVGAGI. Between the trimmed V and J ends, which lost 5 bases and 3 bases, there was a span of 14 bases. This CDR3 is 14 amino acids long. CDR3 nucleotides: TGTGCCAGCAGTCCCCGGGACGGATTCTACGAGCAGTACTTC. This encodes CASSPRDGFYEQYF.

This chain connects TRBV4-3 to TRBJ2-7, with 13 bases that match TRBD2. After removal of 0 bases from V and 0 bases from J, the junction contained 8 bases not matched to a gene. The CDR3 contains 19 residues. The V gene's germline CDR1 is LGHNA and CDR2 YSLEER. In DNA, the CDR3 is TGCGCCAGCAGCCAAGATTGGACTAGCGGGGGAAAAAGCTCCTACGAGCAGTACTTC. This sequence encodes CASSQDWTSGGKSSYEQYF.

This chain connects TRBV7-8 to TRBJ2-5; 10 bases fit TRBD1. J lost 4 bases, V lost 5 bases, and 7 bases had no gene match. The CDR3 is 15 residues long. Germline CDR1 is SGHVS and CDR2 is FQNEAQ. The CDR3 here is CASSPETGGPETQYF. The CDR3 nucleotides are TGTGCCAGCAGCCCGGAGACAGGGGGCCCAGAGACCCAGTACTTC. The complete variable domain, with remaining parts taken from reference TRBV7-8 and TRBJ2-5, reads GAGVSQSPRYKVAKRGQDVALRCDPISGHVSLFWYQQALGQGPEFLTYFQNEAQLDKSGLPSDRFFAERPEGSVSTLKIQRTQQEDSAVYLCASSPETGGPETQYFGPGTRLLVL.

CDR3 amino acids: CASSDPPGTSPYNEQFF. CDR3 DNA sequence: TGTGCCAGCAGCGACCCACCCGGGACTAGTCCCTACAATGAGCAGTTCTTC. The V and J genes are TRBV7-2 and TRBJ2-1; 8 bases map to TRBD2. CDR1 is SGHTA and CDR2 is FQGNSA in the germline V gene. This CDR3 has 17 amino acids. With V trimmed by 5 bases and J by 2 bases, 11 bases remained unmatched.

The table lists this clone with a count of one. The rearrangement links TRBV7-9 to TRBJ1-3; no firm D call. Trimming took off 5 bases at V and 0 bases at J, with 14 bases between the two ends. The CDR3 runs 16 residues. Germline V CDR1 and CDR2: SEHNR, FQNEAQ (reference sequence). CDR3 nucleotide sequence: TGTGCCAGCAGCCCGGTAGGGTCCTCCTCTGGAAACACCATATATTTT. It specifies CASSPVGSSSGNTIYF.

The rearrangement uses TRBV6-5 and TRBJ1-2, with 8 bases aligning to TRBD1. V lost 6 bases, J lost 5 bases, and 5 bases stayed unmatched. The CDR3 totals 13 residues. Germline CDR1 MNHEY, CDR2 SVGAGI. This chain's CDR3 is CASRKGQAYGYTF. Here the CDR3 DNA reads TGTGCCAGCAGGAAGGGACAGGCGTATGGCTACACCTTC.

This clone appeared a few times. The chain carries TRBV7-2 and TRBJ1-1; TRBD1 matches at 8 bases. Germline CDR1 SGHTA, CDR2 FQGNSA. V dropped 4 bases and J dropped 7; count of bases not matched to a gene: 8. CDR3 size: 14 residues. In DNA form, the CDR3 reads TGTGCCAGCAGCTCACGCAGGGGGCTTAATGAAGCTTTCTTT. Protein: CASSSRRGLNEAFF.

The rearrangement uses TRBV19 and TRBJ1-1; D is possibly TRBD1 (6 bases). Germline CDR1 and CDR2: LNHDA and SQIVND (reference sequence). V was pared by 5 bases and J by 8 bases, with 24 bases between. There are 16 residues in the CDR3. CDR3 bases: TGTGCCAGTAGTTCTCTCTTCGCCGGGACAAAACCCGAAGCTTTCTTT. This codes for CASSSLFAGTKPEAFF.

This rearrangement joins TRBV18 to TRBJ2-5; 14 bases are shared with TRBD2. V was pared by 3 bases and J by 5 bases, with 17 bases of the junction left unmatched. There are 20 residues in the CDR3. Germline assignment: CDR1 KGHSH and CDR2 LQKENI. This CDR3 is CASSPLSGTSGSLLMETQYF. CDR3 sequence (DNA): TGTGCCAGCTCACCCCTATCTGGGACTAGCGGGAGTTTGCTGATGGAGACCCAGTACTTC.

DNA of the CDR3: TGTGCCAGCAGCCCGAGACTAGCGGGAACAGATACGCAGTATTTT. As protein: CASSPRLAGTDTQYF. The chain recombines TRBV7-8 with TRBJ2-3, with 11 bases lining up with TRBD2. Germline CDR1 and CDR2: SGHVS and FQNEAQ. V gave up 5 bases and J gave up 3 bases; unmatched junction bases: 4. The CDR3 has 15 amino acids.

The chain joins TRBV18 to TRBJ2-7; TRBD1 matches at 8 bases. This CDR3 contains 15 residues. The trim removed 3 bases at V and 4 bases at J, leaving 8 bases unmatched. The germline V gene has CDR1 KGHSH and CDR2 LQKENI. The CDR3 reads CASSPLGTGSYEQYF. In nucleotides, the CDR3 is TGTGCCAGCTCACCTCTTGGGACAGGTTCTTACGAGCAGTACTTC. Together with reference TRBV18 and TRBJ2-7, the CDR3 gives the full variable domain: NAGVMQNPRHLVRRRGQEARLRCSPMKGHSHVYWYRQLPEEGLKFMVYLQKENIIDESGMPKERFSAEFPKEGPSILRIQQVVRGDSAAYFCASSPLGTGSYEQYFGPGTRLTVT.

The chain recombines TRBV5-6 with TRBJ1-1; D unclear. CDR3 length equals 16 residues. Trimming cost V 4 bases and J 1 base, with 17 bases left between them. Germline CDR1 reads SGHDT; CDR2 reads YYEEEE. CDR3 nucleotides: TGTGCCAGCAGCCTAACCACCCCCCGGGGGAACACTGAAGCTTTCTTT. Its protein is CASSLTTPRGNTEAFF.

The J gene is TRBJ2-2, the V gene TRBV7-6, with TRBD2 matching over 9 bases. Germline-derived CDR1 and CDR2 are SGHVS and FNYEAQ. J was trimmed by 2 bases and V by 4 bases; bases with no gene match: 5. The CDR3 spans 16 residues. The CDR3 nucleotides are TGTGCCAGCAGCTCCCATAGCGGGAGTAACACCGGGGAGCTGTTTTTT. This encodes CASSSHSGSNTGELFF. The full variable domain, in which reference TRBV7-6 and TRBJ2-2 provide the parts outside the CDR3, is GAGVSQSPRYKVTKRGQDVALRCDPISGHVSLYWYRQALGQGPEFLTYFNYEAQQDKSGLPNDRFSAERPEGSISTLTIQRTEQRDSAMYRCASSSHSGSNTGELFFGEGSRLTVL.

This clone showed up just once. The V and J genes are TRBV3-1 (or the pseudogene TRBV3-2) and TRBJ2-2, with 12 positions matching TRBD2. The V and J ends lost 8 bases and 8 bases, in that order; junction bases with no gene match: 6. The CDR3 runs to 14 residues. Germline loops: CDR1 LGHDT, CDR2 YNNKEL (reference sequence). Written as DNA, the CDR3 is TGTGCCAGCCTAACTAGCGGGGGGAAGGGGGAGCTGTTTTTT. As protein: CASLTSGGKGELFF.

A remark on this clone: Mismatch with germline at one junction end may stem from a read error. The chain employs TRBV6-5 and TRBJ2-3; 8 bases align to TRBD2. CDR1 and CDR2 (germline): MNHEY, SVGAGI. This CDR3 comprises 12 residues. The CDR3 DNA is TGCTCCACCGGGGGGGCGACAGATACGCAGTATTTT. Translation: CSTGGATDTQYF.

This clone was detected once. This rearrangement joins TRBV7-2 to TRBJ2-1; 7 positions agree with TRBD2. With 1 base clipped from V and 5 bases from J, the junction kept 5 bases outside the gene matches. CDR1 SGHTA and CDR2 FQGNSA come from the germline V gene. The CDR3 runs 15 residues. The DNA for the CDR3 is TGTGCCAGCAGCTTAGGTGGGAGGGCCCACAATGAGCAGTTCTTC. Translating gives CASSLGGRAHNEQFF.

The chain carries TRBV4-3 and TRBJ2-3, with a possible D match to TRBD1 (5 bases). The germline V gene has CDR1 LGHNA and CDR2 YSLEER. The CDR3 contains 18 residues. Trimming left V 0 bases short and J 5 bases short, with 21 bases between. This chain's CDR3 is CASSQDAPGHEVKDTQYF. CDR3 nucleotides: TGCGCCAGCAGCCAAGATGCTCCCGGACATGAAGTAAAAGATACGCAGTATTTT.

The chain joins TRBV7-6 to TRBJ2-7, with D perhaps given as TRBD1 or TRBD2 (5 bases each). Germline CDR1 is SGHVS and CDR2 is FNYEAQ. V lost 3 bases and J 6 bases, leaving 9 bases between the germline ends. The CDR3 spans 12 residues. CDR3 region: CASSLDGTEQYF. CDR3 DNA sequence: TGTGCCAGCAGCTTGGACGGGACCGAGCAGTACTTC.